This passage covers 8 T cell receptor beta chains from one sample sequenced in a study of CD8+ T cells in alopecia areata. Extracted from the samples, RNA was reverse transcribed into cDNA to serve as the sequencing template. Measured with immunoSEQ multiplex PCR; TCRdb has only the in-frame clones, and not every one. The sample holds some 150,000 clones, around half seen once. This sample comprised CD8+ T cells sorted from blood, obtained at week 0. These receptors all come from a human donor with alopecia areata.

The gene calls are TRBV29-1 and TRBJ2-7; no definite D call. Germline CDR1 SQVTM, CDR2 ANQGSEA. V was cut by 4 bases and J by 7 bases, with 20 bases left in between. The CDR3 runs to 14 residues. CDR3 protein: CSVGSAKRSGEQYF. The CDR3 DNA sequence: TGCAGCGTTGGGTCAGCGAAACGGTCTGGGGAGCAGTACTTC.

The chain links TRBV5-6 to TRBJ1-6; 9 bases align to TRBD1. Germline V gene data show CDR1 as SGHDT and CDR2 as YYEEEE. V shed 3 bases, J shed 4 bases, and the junction held 5 bases outside the gene matches. The CDR3 extends over 16 amino acids. CDR3 protein: CASSSRQGVYNSPLHF. Written as DNA, the CDR3 is TGTGCCAGCAGCTCCCGACAGGGGGTATATAATTCACCCCTCCACTTT.

In this sample, this clone turned up many times. The chain is built from TRBV7-8 and TRBJ1-2, with D unresolved. The CDR3 is made up of 13 amino acids. V was clipped by 1 base and J by 8 bases, with 11 bases between them. Germline V lookup: CDR1 SGHVS, CDR2 FQNEAQ. The chain's CDR3 is CASSLGSGGGYTF. For the CDR3, the DNA is TGTGCCAGCAGCTTAGGATCGGGAGGAGGCTACACCTTC.

Only one count was recorded for this clone. CDR3 residues: CSVVGTSGYTDTQYF. The CDR3 coding sequence is TGCAGCGTGGTCGGGACTAGCGGCTACACAGATACGCAGTATTTT. This rearrangement joins TRBV29-1 to TRBJ2-3, with 11 bases lining up with TRBD2. CDR1 is SQVTM, CDR2 ANQGSEA, per germline. The CDR3 is 15 amino acids. Trimming removed 6 bases from V and 2 bases from J; junction bases left unmatched: 7.

The chain uses TRBV7-2 and TRBJ2-1; tentative D call: TRBD2 (5 bases). The germline V gene encodes CDR1 SGHTA and CDR2 FQGNSA. The CDR3 has 16 residues. V lost 5 bases and J 1 base, leaving 15 bases between the germline ends. The CDR3 nucleotides read TGTGCCAGCAGCCCCGGCTGGGGAGAGTCCTACAATGAGCAGTTCTTC. It translates to CASSPGWGESYNEQFF.

CDR3 sequence reads: CSVPTGEPEAFF. In nucleotides, the CDR3 is TGCAGCGTCCCAACAGGGGAACCTGAAGCTTTCTTT. The chain joins TRBV29-1 to TRBJ1-1; TRBD1 matches at 7 bases. The CDR3 extends over 12 amino acids. J was trimmed by 6 bases and V by 6 bases; bases with no gene match: 7. CDR1 is SQVTM and CDR2 is ANQGSEA in the germline V gene.

There are a few counts of this clone. The chain couples TRBV27 to TRBJ1-5; 8 nucleotides align to TRBD1. CDR1 MNHEY and CDR2 SMNVEV come from the germline V gene (reference sequence). The length of the CDR3 is 15 residues. The J segment lost 2 bases and the V segment lost 6 bases, leaving 6 bases of the junction unmatched. This chain's CDR3 is CASRPGQGGNQPQHF. CDR3 bases: TGTGCCAGCAGACCCGGACAGGGTGGCAATCAGCCCCAGCATTTT.

The rearrangement links TRBV27 to TRBJ1-5; 8 nucleotides match TRBD1. Germline values: CDR1 MNHEY, CDR2 SMNVEV (reference sequence). V trimming: 8 bases; J trimming: 4 bases; junction bases outside the gene matches: 10. This CDR3 region has 15 residues. The CDR3 reads CASSTTGGRNQPQHF. The DNA for the CDR3 is TGTGCCAGCTCAACTACAGGGGGAAGAAATCAGCCCCAGCATTTT.